This TCR beta chain was identified during a study of blood T cell repertoires in COVID-19. The wider study: The cDNA or gDNA used as material had been derived from T cells, B-cell-depleted T cells, or PBMCs.

This clone was seen once. Generated by immunoSEQ multiplex PCR, the TCRdb table keeps only in-frame clones and is missing some. The sample has about 300,000 clones, roughly 86% seen once; the top ten hold 2.5% to 3.5%. The TCR sequence derives from a woman between 50 and 59 years old who had been exposed to COVID-19. Sequences were obtained from PBMCs or T cells enriched from blood (not recorded which).

The CDR3 sequence: CASRPVEEYNEQFF. The CDR3, as DNA: TGCGCCAGCAGACCGGTAGAGGAATACAATGAGCAGTTCTTC. The chain joins TRBV5-1 to TRBJ2-1, with D uncertain. From germline, CDR1 is SGHRS and CDR2 YFSETQ. This CDR3 region has 14 residues. Trimming pared 5 bases from V and 4 bases from J, leaving 13 bases between.